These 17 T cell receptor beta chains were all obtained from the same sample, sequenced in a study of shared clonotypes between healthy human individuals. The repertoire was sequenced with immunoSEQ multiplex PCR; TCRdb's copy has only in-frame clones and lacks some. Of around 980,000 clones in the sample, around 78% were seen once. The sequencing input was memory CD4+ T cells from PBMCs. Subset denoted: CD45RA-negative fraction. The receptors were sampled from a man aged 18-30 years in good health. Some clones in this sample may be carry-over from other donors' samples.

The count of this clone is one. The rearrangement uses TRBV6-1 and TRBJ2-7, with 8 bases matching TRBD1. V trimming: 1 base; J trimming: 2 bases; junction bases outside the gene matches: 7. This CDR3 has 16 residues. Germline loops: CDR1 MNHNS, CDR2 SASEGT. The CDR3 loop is CASSEVARQGTYEQYF. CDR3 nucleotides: TGTGCCAGCAGTGAAGTCGCCCGACAGGGGACCTACGAGCAGTACTTC.

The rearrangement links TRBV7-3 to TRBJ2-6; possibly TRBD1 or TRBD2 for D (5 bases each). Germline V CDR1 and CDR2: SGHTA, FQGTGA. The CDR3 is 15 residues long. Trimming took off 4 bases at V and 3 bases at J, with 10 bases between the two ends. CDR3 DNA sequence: TGTGCCAGCAGCTCCCCGGGGCGTGGGGCCAACGTCCTGACTTTC. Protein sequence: CASSSPGRGANVLTF.

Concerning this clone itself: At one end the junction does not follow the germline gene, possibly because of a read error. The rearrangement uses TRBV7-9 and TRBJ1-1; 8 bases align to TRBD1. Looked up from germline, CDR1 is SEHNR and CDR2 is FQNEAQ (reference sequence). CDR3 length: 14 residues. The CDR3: CAGSPSRDRIEAFF. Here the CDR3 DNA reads TGTGCCGGCAGCCCGTCCCGGGACAGGATTGAAGCTTTCTTT.

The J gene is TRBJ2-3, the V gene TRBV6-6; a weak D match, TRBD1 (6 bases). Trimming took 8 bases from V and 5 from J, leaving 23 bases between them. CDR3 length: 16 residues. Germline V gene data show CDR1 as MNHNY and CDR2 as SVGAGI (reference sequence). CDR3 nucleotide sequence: TGTGCCAGCTGCTCTGACGGGACAAGTTTTGGAGATACGCAGTATTTT. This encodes CASCSDGTSFGDTQYF.

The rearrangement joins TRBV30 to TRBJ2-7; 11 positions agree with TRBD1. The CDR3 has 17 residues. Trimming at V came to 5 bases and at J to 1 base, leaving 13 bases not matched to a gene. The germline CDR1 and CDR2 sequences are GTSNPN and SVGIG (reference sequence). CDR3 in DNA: TGTGCCTGGGAATTCGGACAGGGGGCAGATGGGTCCTACGAGCAGTACTTC. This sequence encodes CAWEFGQGADGSYEQYF. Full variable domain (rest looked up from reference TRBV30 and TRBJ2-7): SQTIHQWPATLVQPVGSPLSLECTVEGTSNPNLYWYRQAAGRGLQLLFYSVGIGQISSEVPQNLSASRPQDRQFILSSKKLLLSDSGFYLCAWEFGQGADGSYEQYFGPGTRLTVT.

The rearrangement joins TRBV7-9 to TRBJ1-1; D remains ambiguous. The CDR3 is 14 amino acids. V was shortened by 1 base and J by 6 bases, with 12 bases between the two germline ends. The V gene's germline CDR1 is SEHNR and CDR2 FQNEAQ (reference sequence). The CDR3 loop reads CASSLVGSSPEAFF. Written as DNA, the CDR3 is TGTGCCAGCAGCTTAGTGGGCAGTAGCCCTGAAGCTTTCTTT.

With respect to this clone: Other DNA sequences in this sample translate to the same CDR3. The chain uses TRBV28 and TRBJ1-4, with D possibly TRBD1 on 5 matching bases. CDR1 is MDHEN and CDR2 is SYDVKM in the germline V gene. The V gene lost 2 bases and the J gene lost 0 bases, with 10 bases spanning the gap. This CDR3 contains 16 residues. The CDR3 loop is CASSLRGTSTNEKLFF. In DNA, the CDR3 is TGTGCCAGCAGTTTAAGGGGTACCTCAACTAATGAAAAACTGTTTTTT.

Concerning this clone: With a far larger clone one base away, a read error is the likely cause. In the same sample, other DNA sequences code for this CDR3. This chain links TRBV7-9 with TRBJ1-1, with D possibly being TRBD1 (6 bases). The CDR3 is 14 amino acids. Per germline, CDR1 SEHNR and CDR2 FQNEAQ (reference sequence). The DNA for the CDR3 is TGTGCCAGCAGCTCAACCGGGGGACACACTGAAGCATTCTTT. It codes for CASSSTGGHTEAFF.

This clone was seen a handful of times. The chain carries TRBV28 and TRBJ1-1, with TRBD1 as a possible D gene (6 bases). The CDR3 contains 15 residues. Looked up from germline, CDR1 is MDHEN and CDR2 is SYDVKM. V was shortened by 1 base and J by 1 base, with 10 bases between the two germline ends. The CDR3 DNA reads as TGTGCCAGCAGTTTATTCGGGGGCGAGAACACTGAAGCTTTCTTT. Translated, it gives CASSLFGGENTEAFF.

The CDR3 DNA reads as TGTGCCACCCGAAGGGGCTTGCACTACAATGAGCAGTTCTTC. Translation gives CATRRGLHYNEQFF. The chain carries TRBV2 and TRBJ2-1; maybe TRBD1 (5 bases). CDR3 size: 14 residues. The germline V gene has CDR1 SNHLY and CDR2 FYNNEI. V was trimmed by 10 bases and J by 3 bases, leaving 16 bases between them.

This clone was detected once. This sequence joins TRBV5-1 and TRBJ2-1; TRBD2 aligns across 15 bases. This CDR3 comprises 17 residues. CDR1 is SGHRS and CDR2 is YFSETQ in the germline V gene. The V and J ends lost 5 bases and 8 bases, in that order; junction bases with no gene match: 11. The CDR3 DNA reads TGCGCCAGCAGGCCGAATACGGGACTAGCGGGAGGCGATGAGCAGTTCTTC. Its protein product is CASRPNTGLAGGDEQFF.

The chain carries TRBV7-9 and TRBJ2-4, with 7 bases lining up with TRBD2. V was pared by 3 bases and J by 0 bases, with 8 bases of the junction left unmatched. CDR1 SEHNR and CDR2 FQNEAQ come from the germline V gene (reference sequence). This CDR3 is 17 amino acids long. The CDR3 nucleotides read TGTGCCAGCAGCTTTTATCTTGGGGGGGTAGCCAAAAACATTCAGTACTTC. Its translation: CASSFYLGGVAKNIQYF.

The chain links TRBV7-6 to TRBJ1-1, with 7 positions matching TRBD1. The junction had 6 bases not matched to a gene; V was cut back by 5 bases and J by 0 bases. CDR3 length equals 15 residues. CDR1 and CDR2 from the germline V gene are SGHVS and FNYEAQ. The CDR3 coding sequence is TGTGCCAGCAGCATCAACAGGGGAATGAACACTGAAGCTTTCTTT. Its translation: CASSINRGMNTEAFF.

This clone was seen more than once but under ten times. In DNA form, the CDR3 reads TGCGCCAGCAGCTCGGGGACAGGATCTCTGAACACTGAAGCTTTCTTT. Translating it yields CASSSGTGSLNTEAFF. The chain links TRBV5-1 to TRBJ1-1; 8 positions match TRBD1. The CDR3 runs 16 residues. Trimming took 3 bases from V and 0 from J; bases not matched to a gene: 7. Germline V gene lookup returns CDR1 SGHRS and CDR2 YFSETQ.

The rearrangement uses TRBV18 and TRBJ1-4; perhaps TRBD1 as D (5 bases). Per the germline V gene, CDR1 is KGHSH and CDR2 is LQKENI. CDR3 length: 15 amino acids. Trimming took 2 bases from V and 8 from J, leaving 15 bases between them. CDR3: CASSPGGQGEEKLFF. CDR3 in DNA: TGTGCCAGCTCACCAGGAGGCCAGGGTGAGGAAAAACTGTTTTTT.

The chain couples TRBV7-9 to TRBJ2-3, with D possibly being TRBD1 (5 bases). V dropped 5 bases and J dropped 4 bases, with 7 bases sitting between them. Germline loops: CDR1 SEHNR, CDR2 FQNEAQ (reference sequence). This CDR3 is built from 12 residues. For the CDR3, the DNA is TGTGCCAGCAGCGAACAGGCAGATACGCAGTATTTT. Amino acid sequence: CASSEQADTQYF.

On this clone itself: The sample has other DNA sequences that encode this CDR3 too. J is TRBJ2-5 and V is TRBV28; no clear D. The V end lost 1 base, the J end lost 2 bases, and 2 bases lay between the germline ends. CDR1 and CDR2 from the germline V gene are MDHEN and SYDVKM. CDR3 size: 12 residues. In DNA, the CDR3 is TGTGCCAGCAGTTTATCTCAAGAGACCCAGTACTTC. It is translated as CASSLSQETQYF.